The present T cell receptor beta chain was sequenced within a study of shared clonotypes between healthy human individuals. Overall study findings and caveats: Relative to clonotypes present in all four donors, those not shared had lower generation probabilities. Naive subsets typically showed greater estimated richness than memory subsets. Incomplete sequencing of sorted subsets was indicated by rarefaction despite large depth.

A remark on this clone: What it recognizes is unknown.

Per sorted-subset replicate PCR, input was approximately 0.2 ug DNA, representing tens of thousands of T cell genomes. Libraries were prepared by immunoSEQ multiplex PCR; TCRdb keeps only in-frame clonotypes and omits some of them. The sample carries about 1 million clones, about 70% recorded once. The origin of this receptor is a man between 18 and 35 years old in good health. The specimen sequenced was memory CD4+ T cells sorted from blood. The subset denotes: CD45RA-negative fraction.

Here the CDR3 reads CAWGQGGHNSPLHF. The CDR3 nucleotides are TGTGCCTGGGGACAGGGAGGGCATAATTCACCCCTCCACTTT. The gene calls are TRBV30 and TRBJ1-6, with 8 bases aligning to TRBD1. The germline CDR1 and CDR2 sequences are GTSNPN and SVGIG (reference sequence). V trimming: 5 bases; J trimming: 5 bases; junction bases outside the gene matches: 5. The CDR3 extends over 14 amino acids.